This T cell receptor (beta chain) was obtained from a study of CD8+CD57+ T cells in acquired aplastic anemia. This clonotype was found many times. The CDR3 has 14 amino acids. V was shortened by 3 bases and J by 4 bases, with 10 bases between the two germline ends. CDR1 and CDR2 (germline): SNHLY, FYNNEI. Template material for TCR beta VDJ and CDR3 profiling consisted of genomic DNA. From the reads, TCRdb called clonotypes with MiXCR, one entry per CDR3 protein. The sample carries 100,000 to 150,000 distinct CDR3 sequences, about 40% recorded once. Selection for sequencing was limited to patients who had shown CD8+CD57+ cell expansion by flow cytometry.

Source material: sorted CD4+, CD8+, or CD8+CD57+ T cells (not recorded which) from PBMCs. The sequence was collected from a human donor with aplastic anemia. This chain joins TRBV2 and TRBJ1-5; D gene unclear. The DNA for the CDR3 is TGTGCCAGCAGTGAGGGTTTTGCGAATCAGCCCCAGCATTTT. Amino acid sequence: CASSEGFANQPQHF.